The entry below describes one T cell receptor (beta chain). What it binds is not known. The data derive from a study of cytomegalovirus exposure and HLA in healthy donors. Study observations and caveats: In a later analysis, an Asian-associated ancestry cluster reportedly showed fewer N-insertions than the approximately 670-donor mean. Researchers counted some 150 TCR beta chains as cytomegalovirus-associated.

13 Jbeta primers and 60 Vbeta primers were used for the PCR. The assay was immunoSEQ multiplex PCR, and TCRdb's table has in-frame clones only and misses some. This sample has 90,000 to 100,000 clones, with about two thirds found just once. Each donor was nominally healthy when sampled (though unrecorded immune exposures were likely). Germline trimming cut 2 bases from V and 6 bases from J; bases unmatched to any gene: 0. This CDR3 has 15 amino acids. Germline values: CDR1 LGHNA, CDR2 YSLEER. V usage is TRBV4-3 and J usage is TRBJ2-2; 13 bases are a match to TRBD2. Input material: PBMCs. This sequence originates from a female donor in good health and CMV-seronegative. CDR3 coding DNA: TGCGCCAGCAGCCAAACTAGCGGGGGGGCCGGGGAGCTGTTTTTT. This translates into CASSQTSGGAGELFF.